The subject of this entry is one T cell receptor beta chain. Clones were read by immunoSEQ multiplex PCR, and TCRdb kept only the in-frame ones, dropping some. The table includes about 66,000 clones, about 94% detected once. This sample was taken from a study of T cells after posttransplantation cyclophosphamide. Sequencing was performed on PBMCs. The receptor comes from a woman aged 25 to 45 in good health and a related stem cell transplant donor.

As DNA, the CDR3 is TGTGCCAGCAGCCAAGAGGGGGGTAACACTGAAGCTTTCTTT. Amino acid sequence: CASSQEGGNTEAFF. J is TRBJ1-1 and V is TRBV4-2, with a possible D match to TRBD1 (5 bases). V gave up 0 bases and J gave up 2 bases, with 7 bases separating them. Germline V gene data show CDR1 as LGHNA and CDR2 as YNFKEQ. This CDR3 comprises 14 residues.